Listed below are T cell receptor beta chains from one sample, sequenced in a study of regulatory T cells in long-lasting Graves disease. MiXCR was run by TCRdb on the multiplex PCR reads, yielding one entry per CDR3 protein. The table records around 460,000 distinct CDR3 sequences, approximately 23% of them present only once. The sequencing used peripheral blood mononuclear cells (PBMCs), collected when the disease was refractory, from a patient treated with antithyroid drugs. All receptors come from a female donor with Graves disease. Both conserved end residues are part of each CDR3. D genes are given only for firm matches. Clone sizes are given selectively: once, few, many, or a class where the clone is expanded.

d_call j_call clone_size v_call cdr3_aa cdr3_nt
. TRBJ1-6 . TRBV28 CASSTSYADNSPLHF TGTGCCAGCAGTACCTCATACGCGGATAATTCACCCCTCCACTTT
. TRBJ1-4 many TRBV28 CASSPGPEKLFF TGTGCCAGCAGTCCCGGGCCTGAAAAACTGTTTTTT
TRBD1 TRBJ2-7 . TRBV27 CASSTWTGGDEQYF TGTGCCAGCTCAACATGGACAGGGGGAGACGAGCAGTACTTC
. TRBJ1-5 many TRBV7-2 CASSQTGSNQPQHF TGTGCCAGCAGCCAGACAGGATCCAATCAGCCCCAGCATTTT
TRBD1 TRBJ1-6 many TRBV27 CASSHGTGGLPLHF TGTGCCAGCAGTCACGGGACAGGGGGCCTACCCCTCCACTTT
. TRBJ1-1 . TRBV18 CASSPRQEFGTEAFF TGTGCCAGCTCACCAAGACAGGAATTCGGGACTGAAGCTTTCTTT
TRBD1 TRBJ2-7 few TRBV28 CASSTKQGSYEQYF TGTGCCAGCAGTACCAAACAGGGGTCCTACGAGCAGTACTTC
. TRBJ2-2 . TRBV28 CASSFYRTPGELFF TGTGCCAGCAGTTTTTATAGGACCCCAGGGGAGCTGTTTTTT
. TRBJ1-5 many TRBV6-1 CASSRGRDQPQHF TGTGCCAGCAGCCGGGGACGGGATCAGCCCCAGCATTTT
. TRBJ1-1 many TRBV28 CASSLDVLGLNTEASF TGTGCCAGCAGTTTGGACGTATTAGGATTGAACACTGAAGCTTCCTTT
TRBD1 TRBJ1-2 many TRBV20-1 CSAKTGTVYTF TGCAGTGCTAAGACCGGGACAGTCTACACCTTC
TRBD1 TRBJ1-2 many TRBV20-1 CSAIGQGYGYTF TGCAGTGCTATCGGACAGGGCTATGGCTACACCTTC
. TRBJ2-2 few TRBV19 CASSIRSTGSTGELFF TGTGCCAGTAGTATCCGCTCTACAGGGTCCACCGGGGAGCTGTTTTTT
. TRBJ1-1 many TRBV29-1 CSATGPFNTEAFF TGCAGCGCAACAGGACCTTTTAACACTGAAGCTTTCTTT
. TRBJ2-7 few TRBV20-1 CSARESLGSHYEQYF TGCAGTGCTAGAGAGTCCCTGGGCTCACACTACGAGCAGTACTTC
TRBD2 TRBJ2-7 . TRBV4-1 CASSQAPGLANYEQYF TGCGCCAGCAGCCAAGCCCCGGGACTAGCGAACTACGAGCAGTACTTC
. TRBJ2-7 many TRBV12-3/TRBV12-4 CASSWSAGAISYEQYF TGTGCCAGCAGTTGGTCCGCCGGAGCCATCTCCTACGAGCAGTACTTC
TRBD2 TRBJ2-7 many TRBV28 CASSILGRVSGRANEQYF TGTGCCAGCAGTATTTTAGGCAGGGTGAGCGGGAGGGCCAACGAGCAGTACTTC
. TRBJ1-1 . TRBV7-9 CASSLVEPHQAFF TGTGCCAGCAGCTTAGTCGAACCCCACCAAGCTTTCTTT
. TRBJ2-7 many TRBV2 CASSLSTVSYEQYF TGTGCCAGCAGTCTTTCGACAGTATCCTACGAGCAGTACTTC
. TRBJ1-2 once TRBV6-4 CASRSSWRSDYGYTF TGTGCCAGCAGATCCAGCTGGAGGTCTGACTATGGCTACACCTTC
TRBD1 TRBJ1-1 many TRBV7-2 CASTVRSGGAWTEAFF TGTGCCAGCACCGTCCGTTCAGGGGGGGCATGGACTGAAGCTTTCTTT
. TRBJ2-7 many TRBV2 CASSEWYSSYEQYF TGTGCCAGCAGTGAATGGTACAGCTCCTACGAGCAGTACTTC
. TRBJ1-2 many TRBV28 CASSPPGGYTF TGTGCCAGCAGCCCTCCAGGGGGCTACACCTTC
TRBD1 TRBJ1-2 . TRBV5-1 CASSLKSGGGHGYTF TGCGCCAGCAGCTTGAAGTCAGGGGGCGGTCATGGCTACACCTTC
. TRBJ1-2 many TRBV28 CASQGGNYGYTF TGTGCCAGCCAGGGAGGTAACTATGGCTACACCTTC
. TRBJ2-2 . TRBV4-1 CASSQAKEWTGELFF TGCGCCAGCAGCCAAGCAAAGGAGTGGACCGGGGAGCTGTTTTTT
TRBD2 TRBJ2-7 . TRBV5-1 CASSRGLAGGDEQYF TGCGCCAGCAGCAGGGGACTAGCGGGAGGGGACGAGCAGTACTTC
. TRBJ1-1 many TRBV2 CASNDRNTEAFF TGTGCCAGCAATGACAGAAACACTGAAGCTTTCTTT
TRBD2 TRBJ2-2 . TRBV7-9 CASSLRLAGEAGELFF TGTGCCAGCAGCTTGAGACTAGCGGGAGAGGCCGGGGAGCTGTTTTTT
. TRBJ2-4 few TRBV4-3 CASSQGPLREAKNIQYF TGCGCCAGCAGCCAAGGCCCTCTCAGGGAGGCCAAAAACATTCAGTACTTC
. TRBJ1-1 few TRBV25-1 CASSSYIIGVAFF TGTGCCAGCAGTTCCTACATCATTGGGGTAGCTTTCTTT
. TRBJ2-7 few TRBV12-3/TRBV12-4 CASSLENWGAGYGQYF TGTGCCAGCAGTTTAGAAAATTGGGGGGCAGGCTACGGGCAGTACTTC
TRBD1 TRBJ1-5 few TRBV5-5 CASRSRDRGDQPQHF TGTGCCAGCAGGTCCCGGGACAGGGGGGATCAGCCCCAGCATTTT
. TRBJ2-7 few TRBV14 CASSGSKDSPNPYEQYF TGTGCCAGCAGCGGATCAAAGGACTCCCCGAATCCCTACGAGCAGTACTTC
. TRBJ1-3 few TRBV7-2 CASSLASTQGSGNTIYF TGTGCCAGCAGCTTAGCTTCCACCCAGGGCTCCGGAAACACCATATATTTT
TRBD2 TRBJ2-3 . TRBV5-1 CASHLGTSGTRRPQYF TGCGCCAGCCATCTTGGGACTAGCGGGACCCGCCGACCGCAGTATTTT
. TRBJ1-2 . TRBV6-2/TRBV6-3 CASTRRIETDINYGYTF TGTGCCAGCACCCGAAGGATCGAGACAGACATAAACTACGGCTACACCTTC
. TRBJ1-1 few TRBV6-2/TRBV6-3 CASAPTGNTEAFF TGTGCCAGCGCACCTACAGGGAACACTGAAGCTTTCTTT
. TRBJ1-2 few TRBV30 CAWRGSSSSGYTF TGTGCCTGGCGGGGCAGCTCCTCGTCAGGCTACACCTTC
. TRBJ2-2 . TRBV3-1 CASSQDNIGRELFF TGTGCCAGCAGCCAAGATAACATTGGCCGGGAGCTGTTTTTT
. TRBJ1-3 . TRBV6-5 CASSYGRSFFGNTIYF TGTGCCAGCAGTTACGGACGGAGTTTCTTTGGAAACACCATATATTTT
. TRBJ2-7 many TRBV6-2/TRBV6-3 CASSYFGPSTPGEQYF TGTGCCAGCAGTTACTTCGGGCCCTCTACCCCGGGAGAGCAGTACTTC
. TRBJ1-1 . TRBV13 CASSSQGITEAFF TGTGCCAGCAGCTCACAGGGAATCACTGAAGCTTTCTTT
. TRBJ2-2 many TRBV12-3/TRBV12-4 CASSLHGRGAGELFF TGTGCCAGCAGTTTGCATGGGAGAGGGGCCGGGGAGCTGTTTTTT
. TRBJ2-7 few TRBV6-1 CASSEETGYEQYF TGTGCCAGCAGTGAAGAAACAGGGTACGAGCAGTACTTC
TRBD1 TRBJ1-1 few TRBV3-1 CASSQRTGGYTEAFF TGTGCCAGCAGCCAGAGGACAGGCGGATACACTGAAGCTTTCTTT
. TRBJ2-7 many TRBV20-1 CSASRQGTYEQYF TGCAGTGCTAGTAGGCAGGGAACCTACGAGCAGTACTTC